The present entry profiles one T cell receptor beta chain with its context. Per the germline V gene, CDR1 is SGHDN and CDR2 is FVKESK. The CDR3 sequence is 15 residues long. The V end lost 0 bases, the J end lost 6 bases, and 11 bases lay between the germline ends. TCRdb's copy holds only in-frame clones and misses some; the assay was immunoSEQ multiplex PCR. The sample lists 350,000 to 400,000 clones, 88% occurring once. The data derive from a study of blood T cell repertoires in COVID-19. Sequencing was carried out using PBMCs or T cells enriched from blood (not recorded which). The chain couples TRBV14 to TRBJ1-4; D not resolved. This receptor was obtained from a woman between 18 and 29 years old who had recovered from COVID-19. CDR3 amino acids: CASSQDQLSDEKLFF. DNA of the CDR3: TGTGCCAGCAGCCAAGATCAACTGAGTGATGAAAAACTGTTTTTT. Full variable domain (missing parts from reference TRBV14 and TRBJ1-4): EAGVTQFPSHSVIEKGQTVTLRCDPISGHDNLYWYRRVMGKEIKFLLHFVKESKQDESGMPNNRFLAERTGGTYSTLKVQPAELEDSGVYFCASSQDQLSDEKLFFGSGTQLSVL.